This T cell receptor beta chain was found in a study of cytomegalovirus exposure and HLA in healthy donors. The ends lost 6 bases at V and 8 bases at J; junction bases unmatched: 13. Germline values: CDR1 KGHSH, CDR2 LQKENI. This CDR3 is 16 amino acids long. Each of the donors was a healthy bone marrow donor. With 60 Vbeta and 13 Jbeta primers, the PCR was carried out. Only in-frame clones appear in the TCRdb table, and some are missing; sequencing was by immunoSEQ multiplex PCR. The sample contains approximately 100,000 clones, approximately 82% of which appear only once. The receptor was derived from a woman between 18 and 29 years old in good health and CMV-seronegative. V is TRBV18 and J is TRBJ1-2; TRBD1 aligns across 12 bases. The sample consisted of PBMCs. The CDR3 sequence is CASSPGQGASRRGYTF. CDR3 DNA sequence: TGTGCCAGCTCCCCGGGACAGGGGGCCTCGAGAAGGGGCTACACCTTC. The full variable domain, completed using reference TRBV18 and TRBJ1-2, is NAGVMQNPRHLVRRRGQEARLRCSPMKGHSHVYWYRQLPEEGLKFMVYLQKENIIDESGMPKERFSAEFPKEGPSILRIQQVVRGDSAAYFCASSPGQGASRRGYTFGSGTRLTVV.